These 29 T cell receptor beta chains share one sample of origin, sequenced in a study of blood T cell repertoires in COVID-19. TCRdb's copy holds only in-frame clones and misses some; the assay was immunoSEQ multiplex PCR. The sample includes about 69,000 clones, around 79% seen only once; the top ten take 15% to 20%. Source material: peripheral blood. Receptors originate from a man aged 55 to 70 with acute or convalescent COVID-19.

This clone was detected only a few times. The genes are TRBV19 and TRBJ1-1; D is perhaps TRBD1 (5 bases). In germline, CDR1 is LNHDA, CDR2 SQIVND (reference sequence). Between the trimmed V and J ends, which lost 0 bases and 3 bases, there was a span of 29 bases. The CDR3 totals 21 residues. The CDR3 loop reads CASSIDLYRSPGVTGDTEAFF. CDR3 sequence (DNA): TGTGCCAGTAGTATAGATCTATACAGGTCACCCGGAGTTACTGGTGACACTGAAGCTTTCTTT.

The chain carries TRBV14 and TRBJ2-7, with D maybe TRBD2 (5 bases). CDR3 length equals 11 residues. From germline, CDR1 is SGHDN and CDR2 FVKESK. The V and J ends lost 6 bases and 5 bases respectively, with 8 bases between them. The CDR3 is CASSRRDEQYF. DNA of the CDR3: TGTGCCAGCAGTCGGCGGGACGAGCAGTACTTC.

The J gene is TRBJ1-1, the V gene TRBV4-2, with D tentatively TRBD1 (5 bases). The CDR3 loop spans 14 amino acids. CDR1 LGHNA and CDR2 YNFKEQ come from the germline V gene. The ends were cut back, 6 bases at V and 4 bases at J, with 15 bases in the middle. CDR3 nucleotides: TGTGCCAGCAGAACCCTAGGCGGGGGCACTGAAGCTTTCTTT. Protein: CASRTLGGGTEAFF.

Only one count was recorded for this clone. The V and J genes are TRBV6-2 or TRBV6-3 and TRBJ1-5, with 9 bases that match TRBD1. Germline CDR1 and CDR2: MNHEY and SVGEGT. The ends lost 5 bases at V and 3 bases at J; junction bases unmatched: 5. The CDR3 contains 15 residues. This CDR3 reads CASSRTGAINQPQHF. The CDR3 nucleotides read TGTGCCAGCAGTCGGACAGGGGCGATCAATCAGCCCCAGCATTTT.

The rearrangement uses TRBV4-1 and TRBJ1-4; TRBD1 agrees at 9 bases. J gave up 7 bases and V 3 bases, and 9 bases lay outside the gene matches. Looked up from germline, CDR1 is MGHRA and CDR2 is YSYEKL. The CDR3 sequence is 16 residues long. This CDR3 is CASSQVPGQGSEKLFF. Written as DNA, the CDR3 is TGCGCCAGCAGCCAGGTCCCGGGACAGGGTTCTGAAAAACTGTTTTTT.

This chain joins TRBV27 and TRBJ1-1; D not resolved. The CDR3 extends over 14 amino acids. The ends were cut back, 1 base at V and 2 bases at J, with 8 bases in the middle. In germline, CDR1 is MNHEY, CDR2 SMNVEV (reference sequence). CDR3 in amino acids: CASSLYRLNTEAFF. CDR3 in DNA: TGTGCCAGCAGTTTATACAGACTAAACACTGAAGCTTTCTTT.

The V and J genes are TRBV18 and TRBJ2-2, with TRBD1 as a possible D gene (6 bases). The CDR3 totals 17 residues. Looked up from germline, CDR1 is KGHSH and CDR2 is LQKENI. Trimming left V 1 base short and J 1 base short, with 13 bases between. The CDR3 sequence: CASSPLGGLQNTGELFF. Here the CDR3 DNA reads TGTGCCAGCTCACCACTAGGGGGTCTACAGAACACCGGGGAGCTGTTTTTT.

The CDR3 protein is CASSRTGETEAFF. As DNA, the CDR3 is TGTGCCAGCAGCCGGACAGGGGAAACTGAAGCTTTCTTT. V usage is TRBV3-1 (or the pseudogene TRBV3-2) and J usage is TRBJ1-1, with 9 bases lining up with TRBD1. The length of the CDR3 is 13 residues. Germline V lookup: CDR1 LGHDT, CDR2 YNNKEL (reference sequence). The V segment lost 4 bases and the J segment 5 bases; nucleotides outside the gene matches: 2.

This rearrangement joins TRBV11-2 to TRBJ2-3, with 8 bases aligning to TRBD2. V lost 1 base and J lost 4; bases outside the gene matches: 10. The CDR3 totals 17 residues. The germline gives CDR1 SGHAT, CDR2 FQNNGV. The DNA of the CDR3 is TGTGCCAGCAGCTTAGCCCCGGGGGGGGGTCGTGCAGATACGCAGTATTTT. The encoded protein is CASSLAPGGGRADTQYF.

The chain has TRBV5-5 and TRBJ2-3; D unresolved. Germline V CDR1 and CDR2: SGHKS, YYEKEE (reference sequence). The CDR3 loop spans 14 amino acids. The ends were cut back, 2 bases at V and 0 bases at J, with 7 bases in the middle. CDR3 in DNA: TGTGCCAGCAGCTTTTCGGGTAGCACAGATACGCAGTATTTT. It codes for CASSFSGSTDTQYF.

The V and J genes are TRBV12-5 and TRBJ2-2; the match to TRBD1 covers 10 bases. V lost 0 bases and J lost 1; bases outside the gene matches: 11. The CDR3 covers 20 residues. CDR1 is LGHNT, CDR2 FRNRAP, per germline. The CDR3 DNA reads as TGTGCTAGTGGTTTGGTACTGACAGGGGGCACCCAGGAGAACACCGGGGAGCTGTTTTTT. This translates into CASGLVLTGGTQENTGELFF.

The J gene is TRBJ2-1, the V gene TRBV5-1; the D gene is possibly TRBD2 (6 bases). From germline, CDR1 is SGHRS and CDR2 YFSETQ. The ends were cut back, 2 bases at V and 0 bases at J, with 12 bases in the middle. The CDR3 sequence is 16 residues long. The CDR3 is CASSFLSSDSYNEQFF. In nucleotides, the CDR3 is TGCGCCAGCAGCTTCCTCTCTAGCGACTCCTACAATGAGCAGTTCTTC.

The CDR3 DNA reads TGTGCCAGCAGCCAAGAGACGGGAAAGAACTATGGCTACACCTTC. Protein: CASSQETGKNYGYTF. The chain carries TRBV14 and TRBJ1-2, with D unclear. Germline V CDR1 and CDR2: SGHDN, FVKESK. This CDR3 has 15 residues. V was clipped by 0 bases and J by 2 bases, with 10 bases between them.

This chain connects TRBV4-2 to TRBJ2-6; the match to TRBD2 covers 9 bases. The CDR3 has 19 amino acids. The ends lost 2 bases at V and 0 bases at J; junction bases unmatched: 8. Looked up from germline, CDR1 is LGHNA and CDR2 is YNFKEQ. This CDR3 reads CASSQPPGAGGSGANVLTF. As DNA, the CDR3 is TGTGCCAGCAGCCAACCCCCGGGAGCGGGGGGCTCTGGGGCCAACGTCCTGACTTTC.

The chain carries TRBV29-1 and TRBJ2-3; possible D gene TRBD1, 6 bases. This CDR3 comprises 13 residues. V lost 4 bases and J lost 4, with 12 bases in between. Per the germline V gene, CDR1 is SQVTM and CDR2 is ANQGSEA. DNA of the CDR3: TGCAGCGTTGTTACAGGGTATTCAGATACGCAGTATTTT. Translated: CSVVTGYSDTQYF.

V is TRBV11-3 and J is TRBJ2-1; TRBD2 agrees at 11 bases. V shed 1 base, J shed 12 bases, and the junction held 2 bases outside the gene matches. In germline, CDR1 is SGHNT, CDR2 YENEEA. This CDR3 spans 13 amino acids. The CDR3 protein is CASSLVSGGVQFF. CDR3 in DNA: TGTGCCAGCAGCTTAGTTAGCGGGGGGGTGCAGTTCTTC.

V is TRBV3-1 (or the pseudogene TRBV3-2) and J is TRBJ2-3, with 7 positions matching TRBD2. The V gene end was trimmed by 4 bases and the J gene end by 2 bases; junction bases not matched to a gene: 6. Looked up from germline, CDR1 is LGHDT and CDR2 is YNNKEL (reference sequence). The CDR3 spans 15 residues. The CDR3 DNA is TGTGCCAGCAGCCTGGGCCTAGCGGTCACAGATACGCAGTATTTT. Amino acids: CASSLGLAVTDTQYF.

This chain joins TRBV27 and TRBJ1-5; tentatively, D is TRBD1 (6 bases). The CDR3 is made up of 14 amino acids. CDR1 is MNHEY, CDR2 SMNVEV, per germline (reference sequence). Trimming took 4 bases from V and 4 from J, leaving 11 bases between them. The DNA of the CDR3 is TGTGCCAGCAGTTCACAGGGACCAAATCAGCCCCAGCATTTT. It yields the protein CASSSQGPNQPQHF.

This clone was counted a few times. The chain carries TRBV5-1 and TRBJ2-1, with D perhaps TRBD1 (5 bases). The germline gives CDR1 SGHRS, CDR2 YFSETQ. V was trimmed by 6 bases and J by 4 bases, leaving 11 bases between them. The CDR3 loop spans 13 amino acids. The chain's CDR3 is CASTLDSYNEQFF. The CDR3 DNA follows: TGCGCCAGCACCCTTGACAGTTACAATGAGCAGTTCTTC. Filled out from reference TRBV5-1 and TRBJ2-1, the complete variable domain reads KAGVTQTPRYLIKTRGQQVTLSCSPISGHRSVSWYQQTPGQGLQFLFEYFSETQRNKGNFPGRFSGRQFSNSRSEMNVSTLELGDSALYLCASTLDSYNEQFFGPGTRLTVL.

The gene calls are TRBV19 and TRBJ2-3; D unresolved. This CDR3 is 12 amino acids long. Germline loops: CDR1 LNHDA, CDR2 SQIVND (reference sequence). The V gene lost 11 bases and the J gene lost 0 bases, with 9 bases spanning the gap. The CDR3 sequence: CACKTSTDTQYF. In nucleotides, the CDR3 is TGTGCCTGCAAGACTAGCACAGATACGCAGTATTTT.

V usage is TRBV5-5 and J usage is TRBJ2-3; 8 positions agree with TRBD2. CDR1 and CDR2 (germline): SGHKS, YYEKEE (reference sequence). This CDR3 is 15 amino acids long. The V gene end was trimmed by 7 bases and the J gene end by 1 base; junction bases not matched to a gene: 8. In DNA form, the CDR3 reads TGTGCCAGCGAGGTCCCCGGGGGGGGCACAGATACGCAGTATTTT. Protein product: CASEVPGGGTDTQYF.

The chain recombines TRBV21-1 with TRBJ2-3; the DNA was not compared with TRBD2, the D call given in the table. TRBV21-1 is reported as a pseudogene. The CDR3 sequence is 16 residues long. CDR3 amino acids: CASSVGTSGVTDTQYF. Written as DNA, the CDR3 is TGTGCCAGCAGCGTAGGTACTAGCGGGGTCACAGATACGCAGTATTTT.

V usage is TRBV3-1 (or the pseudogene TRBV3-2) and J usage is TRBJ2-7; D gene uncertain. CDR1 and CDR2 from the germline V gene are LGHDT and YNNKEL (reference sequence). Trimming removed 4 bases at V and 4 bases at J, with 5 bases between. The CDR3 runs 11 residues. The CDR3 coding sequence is TGTGCCAGCAGCCCCGGTTACGAGCAGTACTTC. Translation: CASSPGYEQYF.

CDR3: CASSGQGRYNQPQHF. As DNA, the CDR3 is TGTGCCAGCAGTGGACAGGGGCGGTACAATCAGCCCCAGCATTTT. The V and J genes are TRBV2 and TRBJ1-5; 8 bases map to TRBD1. Germline trimming cut 4 bases from V and 3 bases from J; bases unmatched to any gene: 5. This CDR3 comprises 15 residues. The germline V gene encodes CDR1 SNHLY and CDR2 FYNNEI.

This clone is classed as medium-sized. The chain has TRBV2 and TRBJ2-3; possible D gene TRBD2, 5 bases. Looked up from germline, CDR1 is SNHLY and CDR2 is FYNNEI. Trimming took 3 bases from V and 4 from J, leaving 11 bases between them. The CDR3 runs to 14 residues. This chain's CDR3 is CASSERKRADTQYF. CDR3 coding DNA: TGTGCCAGCAGTGAGCGAAAGAGGGCAGATACGCAGTATTTT. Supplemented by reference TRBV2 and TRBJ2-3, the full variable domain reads EPEVTQTPSHQVTQMGQEVILRCVPISNHLYFYWYRQILGQKVEFLVSFYNNEISEKSEIFDDQFSVERPDGSNFTLKIRSTKLEDSAMYFCASSERKRADTQYFGPGTRLTVL.

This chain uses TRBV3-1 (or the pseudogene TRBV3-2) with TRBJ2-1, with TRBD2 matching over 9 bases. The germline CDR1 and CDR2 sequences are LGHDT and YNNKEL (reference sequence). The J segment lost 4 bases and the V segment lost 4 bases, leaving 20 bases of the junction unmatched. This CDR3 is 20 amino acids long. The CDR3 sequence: CASSPPKGLAGSILYNEQFF. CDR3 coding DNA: TGTGCCAGCAGCCCCCCGAAGGGACTAGCCGGTTCAATCTTATACAATGAGCAGTTCTTC.

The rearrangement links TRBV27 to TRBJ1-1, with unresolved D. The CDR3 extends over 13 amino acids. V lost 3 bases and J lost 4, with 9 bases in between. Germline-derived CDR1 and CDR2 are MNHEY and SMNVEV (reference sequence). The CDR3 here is CASSFKLATEAFF. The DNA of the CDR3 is TGTGCCAGCAGTTTTAAATTAGCCACTGAAGCTTTCTTT.

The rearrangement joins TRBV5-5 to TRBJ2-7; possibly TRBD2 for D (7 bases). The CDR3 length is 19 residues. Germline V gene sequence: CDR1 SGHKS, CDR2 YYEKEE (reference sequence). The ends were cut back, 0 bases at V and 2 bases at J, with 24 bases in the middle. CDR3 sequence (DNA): TGTGCCAGCAGCTTGGGTGCCGGACGGGGTAGGGGGGGAGCCTACGAGCAGTACTTC. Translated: CASSLGAGRGRGGAYEQYF.

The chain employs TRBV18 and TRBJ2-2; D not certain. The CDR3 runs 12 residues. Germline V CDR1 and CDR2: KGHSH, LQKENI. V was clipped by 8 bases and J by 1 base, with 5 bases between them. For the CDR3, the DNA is TGTGCCAGCGGGCGGAACACCGGGGAGCTGTTTTTT. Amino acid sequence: CASGRNTGELFF.